The rows below give T cell receptor beta chains drawn from one sample of a study of response to subunit inactivated influenza vaccine. TCRdb reprocessed the RT-PCR reads with MiXCR, giving one entry per CDR3 protein. The sample yields approximately 530,000 distinct CDR3 sequences, approximately 7.2% seen once. This material consisted of PBMCs from blood, taken approximately 25 months after vaccination. The receptors come from a man in his fifties or sixties who received an inactivated influenza vaccine. Each CDR3 is given with its conserved first and last residue. The D gene is left open where the match is weak. Clone size appears in some rows only: once, few, many, or a class for an expanded clone.

V gene: TRBV23-1; D gene: .; clone size: once; J gene: TRBJ1-2; CDR3 protein: CASTRTKGVLLINGYTF; CDR3 DNA: TGCGCCAGCACTAGGACCAAGGGTGTTCTATTAATCAATGGCTACACCTTC
V gene: TRBV20-1; D gene: .; clone size: few; J gene: TRBJ1-5; CDR3 protein: CSASLRAYGSLSNQPQHF; CDR3 DNA: TGCAGTGCTAGCCTCCGGGCGTACGGCTCCCTTAGCAATCAGCCCCAGCATTTT
V gene: TRBV20-1; D gene: .; clone size: .; J gene: TRBJ1-1; CDR3 protein: CSAGGFSGTEAFF; CDR3 DNA: TGCAGTGCTGGGGGGTTTTCCGGTACTGAAGCTTTCTTT
V gene: TRBV27; D gene: .; clone size: .; J gene: TRBJ1-4; CDR3 protein: CASAATNEKLSF; CDR3 DNA: TGTGCCAGCGCCGCAACTAATGAAAAACTGTCTTTT
V gene: TRBV11-2; D gene: .; clone size: few; J gene: TRBJ2-3; CDR3 protein: CASSLMSDTQYF; CDR3 DNA: TGTGCCAGCAGCTTAATGTCAGATACGCAGTATTTT
V gene: TRBV27; D gene: TRBD1; clone size: many; J gene: TRBJ2-1; CDR3 protein: CASSPPAGTGSYNEQFF; CDR3 DNA: TGTGCCAGCAGTCCCCCAGCCGGGACAGGGAGCTACAATGAGCAGTTCTTC
V gene: TRBV5-1; D gene: .; clone size: few; J gene: TRBJ2-3; CDR3 protein: CASSLARLGTDTQYF; CDR3 DNA: TGCGCCAGCAGCTTGGCTCGACTAGGGACAGATACGCAGTATTTT
V gene: TRBV14; D gene: .; clone size: many; J gene: TRBJ2-7; CDR3 protein: CASSQRYEQYF; CDR3 DNA: TGTGCCAGCAGCCAGCGCTACGAGCAGTACTTC
V gene: TRBV11-1; D gene: .; clone size: few; J gene: TRBJ2-7; CDR3 protein: CASSLGPTSRDTVGSYEQYF; CDR3 DNA: TGTGCCAGCAGCTTGGGACCGACGAGCCGGGACACGGTTGGGTCCTACGAGCAGTACTTC
V gene: TRBV11-1; D gene: .; clone size: many; J gene: TRBJ2-3; CDR3 protein: CASSLAIGTDTQYF; CDR3 DNA: TGTGCCAGCAGCTTAGCGATAGGCACAGATACGCAGTATTTT
V gene: TRBV5-6; D gene: .; clone size: few; J gene: TRBJ2-4; CDR3 protein: CASSALDIQYF; CDR3 DNA: TGTGCCAGCAGCGCGTTAGACATTCAGTACTTC
V gene: TRBV20-1; D gene: TRBD2; clone size: few; J gene: TRBJ2-1; CDR3 protein: CSASLTSGILEQFF; CDR3 DNA: TGCAGTGCTAGTCTGACTAGCGGGATTCTTGAGCAGTTCTTC
V gene: TRBV5-1; D gene: TRBD1; clone size: many; J gene: TRBJ2-1; CDR3 protein: CASSRQGRWFF; CDR3 DNA: TGCGCCAGCAGCCGACAGGGACGATGGTTCTTC
V gene: TRBV6-1; D gene: TRBD2; clone size: few; J gene: TRBJ2-7; CDR3 protein: CASTPTSGGIHEQYF; CDR3 DNA: TGTGCCAGCACCCCGACTAGCGGGGGTATCCACGAGCAGTACTTC
V gene: TRBV7-2; D gene: TRBD2; clone size: few; J gene: TRBJ2-2; CDR3 protein: CASSQTSGGAGGELFF; CDR3 DNA: TGTGCCAGCAGCCAGACTAGCGGGGGGGCCGGCGGGGAGCTGTTTTTT
V gene: TRBV11-2; D gene: TRBD1; clone size: few; J gene: TRBJ2-5; CDR3 protein: CASRSPGQGLQETQYF; CDR3 DNA: TGTGCCAGCAGATCGCCGGGACAGGGGCTACAAGAGACCCAGTACTTC
V gene: TRBV15; D gene: .; clone size: many; J gene: TRBJ1-3; CDR3 protein: CATSRDWYIDSGNTIYF; CDR3 DNA: TGTGCCACCAGCAGAGATTGGTACATCGACTCTGGAAACACCATATATTTT
V gene: TRBV29-1; D gene: .; clone size: few; J gene: TRBJ2-7; CDR3 protein: CSVVEKTISYEQYF; CDR3 DNA: TGCAGCGTTGTGGAAAAAACAATCTCCTACGAGCAGTACTTC
V gene: TRBV20-1; D gene: .; clone size: few; J gene: TRBJ1-5; CDR3 protein: CSARVGGEQPQHF; CDR3 DNA: TGCAGTGCTAGAGTGGGGGGCGAACAGCCCCAGCATTTT
V gene: TRBV18; D gene: .; clone size: .; J gene: TRBJ1-5; CDR3 protein: CASSLPGNQPQHF; CDR3 DNA: TGTGCCAGCTCACTTCCCGGGAATCAGCCCCAGCATTTT
V gene: TRBV12-3/TRBV12-4; D gene: .; clone size: many; J gene: TRBJ1-1; CDR3 protein: CASSLGRLTEAFF; CDR3 DNA: TGTGCCAGCAGCCTAGGACGGTTAACTGAAGCTTTCTTT
V gene: TRBV6-5; D gene: .; clone size: few; J gene: TRBJ2-1; CDR3 protein: CASSYAGIAYNEQFF; CDR3 DNA: TGTGCCAGCAGTTACGCAGGGATCGCCTACAATGAGCAGTTCTTC
V gene: TRBV2; D gene: .; clone size: few; J gene: TRBJ1-5; CDR3 protein: CASSPEGWNQPQHF; CDR3 DNA: TGTGCCAGCAGCCCGGAGGGATGGAATCAGCCCCAGCATTTT
V gene: TRBV6-2/TRBV6-3; D gene: .; clone size: .; J gene: TRBJ2-3; CDR3 protein: CASSSGQDTQYF; CDR3 DNA: TGTGCCAGCAGTTCCGGGCAGGATACGCAGTATTTT
V gene: TRBV29-1; D gene: .; clone size: many; J gene: TRBJ2-1; CDR3 protein: CSVEDWRTNYNEQFF; CDR3 DNA: TGCAGCGTTGAAGATTGGAGGACTAACTACAATGAGCAGTTCTTC
V gene: TRBV5-1; D gene: TRBD1; clone size: many; J gene: TRBJ2-1; CDR3 protein: CASKRTGDAEQFF; CDR3 DNA: TGCGCCAGCAAAAGGACAGGGGATGCTGAGCAGTTCTTC
V gene: TRBV7-9; D gene: .; clone size: .; J gene: TRBJ1-5; CDR3 protein: CASSFSTSNQPQHF; CDR3 DNA: TGTGCCAGCAGCTTCTCGACTAGCAATCAGCCCCAGCATTTT
V gene: TRBV18; D gene: .; clone size: many; J gene: TRBJ2-5; CDR3 protein: CASSPQYQETQYF; CDR3 DNA: TGTGCCAGCTCACCACAATACCAAGAGACCCAGTACTTC
V gene: TRBV29-1; D gene: TRBD1; clone size: many; J gene: TRBJ1-3; CDR3 protein: CSVDTGTGGLGNTIYF; CDR3 DNA: TGCAGCGTTGACACCGGGACAGGGGGCCTTGGAAACACCATATATTTT
V gene: TRBV7-3; D gene: .; clone size: many; J gene: TRBJ2-7; CDR3 protein: CASSWEHSYEQYF; CDR3 DNA: TGTGCCAGCAGCTGGGAACATTCCTACGAGCAGTACTTC
V gene: TRBV29-1; D gene: .; clone size: many; J gene: TRBJ2-1; CDR3 protein: CSVRTGANEQFF; CDR3 DNA: TGCAGCGTTCGGACTGGGGCCAATGAGCAGTTCTTC
V gene: TRBV16; D gene: .; clone size: many; J gene: TRBJ1-4; CDR3 protein: CASSQSREKLFF; CDR3 DNA: TGTGCCAGCAGCCAATCGAGAGAAAAACTGTTTTTT
V gene: TRBV5-1; D gene: .; clone size: .; J gene: TRBJ2-3; CDR3 protein: CASSLAIRDTQYF; CDR3 DNA: TGCGCCAGCAGCTTGGCGATTCGGGATACGCAGTATTTT
V gene: TRBV4-2; D gene: TRBD2; clone size: .; J gene: TRBJ2-4; CDR3 protein: CASSGWTGATSGSPKNIQYF; CDR3 DNA: TGTGCCAGCAGCGGGTGGACAGGGGCTACTAGCGGGAGTCCCAAAAACATTCAGTACTTC
V gene: TRBV5-1; D gene: TRBD1; clone size: .; J gene: TRBJ2-3; CDR3 protein: CASSRTAGGRTDTQYF; CDR3 DNA: TGCGCCAGCAGCCGGACGGCAGGGGGTCGCACAGATACGCAGTATTTT
V gene: TRBV7-9; D gene: .; clone size: .; J gene: TRBJ2-1; CDR3 protein: CASSLSAPWGPNEQFF; CDR3 DNA: TGTGCCAGCAGCTTATCTGCGCCGTGGGGCCCCAATGAGCAGTTCTTC
V gene: TRBV10-3; D gene: .; clone size: few; J gene: TRBJ1-1; CDR3 protein: CASQGVGNTEAFF; CDR3 DNA: TGTGCCAGCCAGGGCGTGGGGAACACTGAAGCTTTCTTT
V gene: TRBV5-1; D gene: .; clone size: few; J gene: TRBJ1-1; CDR3 protein: CASSNRDGAFF; CDR3 DNA: TGCGCCAGCAGCAACCGGGATGGAGCTTTCTTT
V gene: TRBV3-1; D gene: TRBD2; clone size: .; J gene: TRBJ2-7; CDR3 protein: CASSPSSGTSGYEQYF; CDR3 DNA: TGTGCCAGCAGCCCTTCAAGCGGGACTAGCGGCTACGAGCAGTACTTC
V gene: TRBV5-6; D gene: .; clone size: few; J gene: TRBJ2-7; CDR3 protein: CASSLSWQGMYEQYF; CDR3 DNA: TGTGCCAGCAGCTTGTCCTGGCAGGGGATGTACGAGCAGTACTTC
V gene: TRBV27; D gene: .; clone size: .; J gene: TRBJ1-5; CDR3 protein: CASGPRGLNQPQHF; CDR3 DNA: TGTGCCAGCGGTCCACGGGGGCTCAATCAGCCCCAGCATTTT
V gene: TRBV11-2; D gene: TRBD2; clone size: .; J gene: TRBJ2-5; CDR3 protein: CASSPVRTSGDSQETQYF; CDR3 DNA: TGTGCCAGCAGCCCCGTTCGGACTAGCGGGGATAGCCAAGAGACCCAGTACTTC
V gene: TRBV4-1; D gene: .; clone size: .; J gene: TRBJ2-1; CDR3 protein: CASSQGAMGRSWYEQFF; CDR3 DNA: TGCGCCAGCAGCCAAGGGGCGATGGGACGGTCTTGGTATGAGCAGTTCTTC
V gene: TRBV5-6; D gene: .; clone size: few; J gene: TRBJ2-7; CDR3 protein: CASSLVGGELVEQYF; CDR3 DNA: TGTGCCAGCAGCTTGGTTGGCGGGGAGCTCGTCGAGCAGTACTTC
V gene: TRBV12-3/TRBV12-4; D gene: TRBD1; clone size: .; J gene: TRBJ2-6; CDR3 protein: CASSWTGGSANVLTF; CDR3 DNA: TGTGCCAGCAGTTGGACAGGGGGCTCGGCCAACGTCCTGACTTTC
V gene: TRBV5-6; D gene: .; clone size: many; J gene: TRBJ2-5; CDR3 protein: CASSRDFQETQYF; CDR3 DNA: TGTGCCAGCAGCCGGGACTTCCAAGAGACCCAGTACTTC
V gene: TRBV12-3/TRBV12-4; D gene: TRBD2; clone size: many; J gene: TRBJ2-7; CDR3 protein: CASSFNRGLGLEQYF; CDR3 DNA: TGTGCCAGCAGCTTCAACCGTGGACTAGGTCTCGAGCAGTACTTC
V gene: TRBV7-2; D gene: .; clone size: few; J gene: TRBJ2-3; CDR3 protein: CASSPTQSTSGTDTQYF; CDR3 DNA: TGTGCCAGCAGCCCCACCCAATCGACTAGTGGCACAGATACGCAGTATTTT
V gene: TRBV6-1; D gene: .; clone size: once; J gene: TRBJ1-5; CDR3 protein: CASLPTGILRPQHF; CDR3 DNA: TGTGCCAGCCTACCCACAGGGATCTTACGGCCCCAGCATTTT
V gene: TRBV7-3; D gene: TRBD2; clone size: many; J gene: TRBJ2-1; CDR3 protein: CASSLNLGGIKFF; CDR3 DNA: TGTGCCAGCAGCTTAAATCTGGGAGGGATCAAGTTCTTC
V gene: TRBV10-2; D gene: TRBD2; clone size: few; J gene: TRBJ2-7; CDR3 protein: CASSVGGTLFSYEQYF; CDR3 DNA: TGCGCCAGCAGTGTGGGAGGGACCCTATTTTCCTACGAGCAGTACTTC
V gene: TRBV20-1; D gene: .; clone size: .; J gene: TRBJ2-5; CDR3 protein: CSAPSRGFQETQYF; CDR3 DNA: TGCAGTGCTCCATCACGGGGCTTCCAAGAGACCCAGTACTTC
V gene: TRBV12-3/TRBV12-4; D gene: .; clone size: many; J gene: TRBJ2-7; CDR3 protein: CASKQDGSYEQYF; CDR3 DNA: TGTGCCAGCAAGCAAGACGGCTCCTACGAGCAGTACTTC